The 30 T cell receptor beta chains below all came from one sample that was sequenced in a study of T-cell memory formation after mild COVID-19. Using its own MiXCR run on the 5' RACE reads, TCRdb lists one record per CDR3 protein. The sample consists of roughly 240,000 distinct CDR3 sequences, around 15% of them appearing once. The sample comprised PBMCs or a T cell subset sorted from them (not recorded which). The origin of the receptors is a man younger than 35 who had mild COVID-19 (a few samples of this study predate the infection). Cell type and time point are not known.

On this clonotype: A junction boundary mismatches the germline segment, possibly from a read error. The chain has TRBV4-3 and TRBJ1-1; D is possibly TRBD1 (5 bases). Germline loops: CDR1 LGHNA, CDR2 YSLEER. CDR3 length equals 16 residues. CDR3 bases: TGCGCCAGCAGCCGCGGACTTGGGGGACGGAACACTGAAGATTTCTTT. As protein: CASSRGLGGRNTEDFF.

The genes are TRBV6-5 and TRBJ1-2, with TRBD1 identical over 11 bases. The CDR3 sequence is 14 residues long. The V gene's germline CDR1 is MNHEY and CDR2 SVGAGI. J was trimmed by 7 bases and V by 6 bases; bases with no gene match: 7. CDR3 nucleotides: TGTGCCAGCAGCCCCGGGACAGGGGGGGGTGGCTACACCTTC. Protein: CASSPGTGGGGYTF.

This clonotype occurred a few times. The DNA for the CDR3 is TGCGCCAGCAGCCAAGAAGGAGGGGCGATAGATACGCAGTATTTT. This sequence encodes CASSQEGGAIDTQYF. V gene TRBV4-3 combines with J gene TRBJ2-3; a weak D match, TRBD2 (6 bases). Trimming pared 0 bases from V and 5 bases from J, leaving 12 bases between. This CDR3 has 15 amino acids. Germline loops: CDR1 LGHNA, CDR2 YSLEER.

The rearrangement joins TRBV6-5 to TRBJ2-5; 8 nucleotides match TRBD2. CDR3 size: 13 residues. Trimming took 10 bases from V and 0 from J; bases not matched to a gene: 4. The germline gives CDR1 MNHEY, CDR2 SVGAGI. In nucleotides, the CDR3 is TGTGCCATACTAGCGGAGTACCAAGAGACCCAGTACTTC. It specifies CAILAEYQETQYF.

The chain recombines TRBV6-2 or TRBV6-3 with TRBJ2-5; the D is unclear. This CDR3 has 12 residues. V lost 6 bases and J 7 bases, leaving 12 bases between the germline ends. Germline V gives CDR1 MNHEY, CDR2 SVGEGT. CDR3 nucleotide sequence: TGTGCCAGCAGCCCGAGGCATGGGACCCAGTACTTC. Amino acid sequence: CASSPRHGTQYF.

On this clonotype: A junction boundary mismatches the germline segment, possibly from a read error. This chain uses TRBV7-2 with TRBJ2-5, with a tentative D call TRBD1 (6 bases). Germline CDR1 is SGHTA and CDR2 is FQGNSA. This CDR3 has 14 residues. The CDR3 spells CASSSLPGEDTQYF. The DNA of the CDR3 is TGTGCCAGCAGCTCCCTGCCAGGGGAAGATACCCAGTACTTC. Variable domain in full (rest from reference TRBV7-2 and TRBJ2-5): GAGVSQSPSNKVTEKGKDVELRCDPISGHTALYWYRQSLGQGLEFLIYFQGNSAPDKSGLPSDRFSAERTGGSVSTLTIQRTQQEDSAVYLCASSSLPGEDTQYFGPGTRLLVL.

This clonotype was observed a few times. The chain combines TRBV19 with TRBJ2-5; 12 bases agree with TRBD1. Germline CDR1 reads LNHDA; CDR2 reads SQIVND (reference sequence). The CDR3 consists of 15 residues. V lost 5 bases, J lost 5 bases, and 6 bases stayed unmatched. The CDR3 DNA reads TGTGCCAGTAGTCAAGGGACAGGGGGCGCGGAGACCCAGTACTTC. Its protein product is CASSQGTGGAETQYF.

This clonotype came up a few times. The chain links TRBV29-1 to TRBJ1-1; D not resolved. The germline V and J ends were trimmed by 7 bases and 3 bases, with 9 bases remaining between them. This CDR3 spans 11 amino acids. From germline, CDR1 is SQVTM and CDR2 ANQGSEA. The CDR3 nucleotides are TGCAGCGGGACTGAGCACACTGAAGCTTTCTTT. It is translated as CSGTEHTEAFF.

This clonotype has more than one count but fewer than ten. The rearrangement uses TRBV7-8 and TRBJ2-1; 7 nucleotides align to TRBD1. CDR1 is SGHVS and CDR2 is FQNEAQ in the germline V gene. With V trimmed by 2 bases and J by 4 bases, 14 bases remained unmatched. This CDR3 region has 18 residues. The CDR3 reads CASSLQGQLTVKYNEQFF. The CDR3, as DNA: TGTGCCAGCAGCTTACAGGGACAGCTAACAGTAAAATACAATGAGCAGTTCTTC. Full variable domain (outside the CDR3, taken from reference TRBV7-8 and TRBJ2-1): GAGVSQSPRYKVAKRGQDVALRCDPISGHVSLFWYQQALGQGPEFLTYFQNEAQLDKSGLPSDRFFAERPEGSVSTLKIQRTQQEDSAVYLCASSLQGQLTVKYNEQFFGPGTRLTVL.

The V call is TRBV7-9, the J call TRBJ2-5; 7 bases fit TRBD2. The ends lost 5 bases at V and 0 bases at J; junction bases unmatched: 6. This CDR3 spans 15 amino acids. Germline V lookup: CDR1 SEHNR, CDR2 FQNEAQ (reference sequence). This chain's CDR3 is CASSPAGLYQETQYF. Written as DNA, the CDR3 is TGTGCCAGCAGCCCAGCGGGGCTGTACCAAGAGACCCAGTACTTC.

The chain joins TRBV6-2 or TRBV6-3 to TRBJ2-7; 9 nucleotides align to TRBD2. The germline V gene has CDR1 MNHEY and CDR2 SVGEGT. J gave up 3 bases and V 5 bases, and 8 bases lay outside the gene matches. The CDR3 is 15 amino acids. This chain's CDR3 is CASSPPGAGGYEQYV. CDR3 nucleotide sequence: TGTGCCAGCAGTCCGCCGGGAGCGGGGGGCTACGAGCAGTACGTC.

This clonotype was seen ten or more times. The V and J genes are TRBV5-1 and TRBJ2-7; 9 nucleotides agree with TRBD1. The CDR3 consists of 15 residues. V trimming: 4 bases; J trimming: 1 base; junction bases outside the gene matches: 6. CDR1 is SGHRS, CDR2 YFSETQ, per germline. CDR3 residues: CASSPGTGNSYEQYF. The DNA of the CDR3 is TGCGCCAGCAGCCCTGGGACAGGGAATTCCTACGAGCAGTACTTC.

The rearrangement uses TRBV6-2 or TRBV6-3 and TRBJ2-3; TRBD2 agrees at 10 bases. The junction had 16 bases not matched to a gene; V was cut back by 7 bases and J by 6 bases. The CDR3 consists of 17 residues. Germline V lookup: CDR1 MNHEY, CDR2 SVGEGT. CDR3: CASKRLISGGMADTQYF. For the CDR3, the DNA is TGTGCCAGCAAGCGACTTATTAGCGGGGGGATGGCGGATACGCAGTATTTT.

This CDR3 is CASSYTAGTSNYEQYV. The CDR3 DNA is TGTGCCAGCAGTTACACGGCCGGGACATCGAACTACGAGCAGTACGTC. V is TRBV6-5 and J is TRBJ2-7, with D tentatively TRBD1 (6 bases). Trimming stripped 2 bases from V and 3 bases from J, with 17 bases between. The CDR3 spans 16 residues. Germline V gene data show CDR1 as MNHEY and CDR2 as SVGAGI.

The chain is built from TRBV6-1 and TRBJ2-4; 7 bases agree with TRBD1. CDR1 is MNHNS and CDR2 is SASEGT in the germline V gene. CDR3 length: 14 residues. V shed 4 bases, J shed 6 bases, and the junction held 6 bases outside the gene matches. The CDR3 loop reads CASSVEAGGNIQYF. CDR3 nucleotides: TGTGCCAGCAGTGTAGAGGCAGGGGGAAACATTCAGTACTTC.

The rearrangement uses TRBV21-1 and TRBJ1-2; the DNA was not used to check the table's D call, TRBD1. TRBV21-1 is noted as a pseudogene. The CDR3 is 14 residues long. The DNA of the CDR3 is TGTGCCAGCAGCAAACTGACAGGAAACTATGGCTACACCTTC. Translation: CASSKLTGNYGYTF.

This clonotype was seen a single time. This chain uses TRBV29-1 with TRBJ2-2; no reliable D call. V was pared by 4 bases and J by 0 bases, with 9 bases between. Per the germline V gene, CDR1 is SQVTM and CDR2 is ANQGSEA. This CDR3 region has 14 residues. The CDR3 DNA sequence: TGCAGCGTTGGGCTTCATGCGAACACCGGGGAGCTGTTTTTT. Its protein is CSVGLHANTGELFF.

Worth noting for this clonotype: The junction departs from the called germline gene at one end, perhaps through a read error. The chain recombines TRBV11-1 with TRBJ2-7, with 8 bases identical to TRBD1. This CDR3 has 12 amino acids. The germline CDR1 and CDR2 sequences are SGHAT and FQDESV (reference sequence). For the CDR3, the DNA is TGTGCCAGCAGATTAGACAGGGGCGAGCAGTACTTC. Translating gives CASRLDRGEQYF.

The chain recombines TRBV5-1 with TRBJ1-3, with 8 bases fitting TRBD1. V gave up 2 bases and J gave up 0 bases; unmatched junction bases: 10. Germline V gives CDR1 SGHRS, CDR2 YFSETQ. The CDR3 totals 18 residues. The CDR3 protein is CASSFAAGGIRSGNTIYF. The CDR3 DNA reads TGCGCCAGCAGCTTCGCTGCAGGGGGCATCCGCTCTGGAAACACCATATATTTT.

The table lists this clonotype with a few counts. As DNA, the CDR3 is TGCGCCAGCAGCCTGGATCGGGGTCGGATATCCACTGAAGCTTTCTTT. Protein product: CASSLDRGRISTEAFF. The chain carries TRBV5-1 and TRBJ1-1; D unresolved. The germline gives CDR1 SGHRS, CDR2 YFSETQ. This CDR3 has 16 residues. V was trimmed by 4 bases and J by 4 bases, leaving 20 bases between them.

The rearrangement joins TRBV27 to TRBJ2-7, with D hard to call. The CDR3 sequence is 14 residues long. V lost 3 bases and J 3 bases, leaving 12 bases between the germline ends. CDR1 MNHEY and CDR2 SMNVEV come from the germline V gene (reference sequence). In DNA, the CDR3 is TGTGCCAGCAGTTTGTCCTCTCCCGGCTACGAGCAGTACTTC. Its protein product is CASSLSSPGYEQYF.

The table lists this clonotype with a few counts. The chain employs TRBV6-1 and TRBJ1-1; D is unclear. Trimming took off 3 bases at V and 4 bases at J, with 12 bases between the two ends. The length of the CDR3 is 14 residues. Germline V gene lookup returns CDR1 MNHNS and CDR2 SASEGT. This chain's CDR3 is CASSEQGLGTEAFF. CDR3 coding DNA: TGTGCCAGCAGTGAGCAAGGGCTCGGCACTGAAGCTTTCTTT.

This clonotype showed up just a few times. The CDR3, as DNA: TGTGCCAGCAGTGGGGACCTCTATGGCTACACCTTC. It yields the protein CASSGDLYGYTF. This chain joins TRBV2 and TRBJ1-2, with D perhaps TRBD1 (5 bases). V was trimmed by 4 bases and J by 4 bases, leaving 7 bases between them. Germline lookup yields CDR1 SNHLY and CDR2 FYNNEI. The CDR3 has 12 residues.

The V and J genes are TRBV27 and TRBJ1-1, with TRBD1 as a possible D gene (5 bases). Deletions cut 8 bases from V and 7 bases from J, with 14 bases between. This CDR3 region has 12 residues. CDR1 MNHEY and CDR2 SMNVEV come from the germline V gene (reference sequence). CDR3 amino acids: CASGLGVGEAFF. DNA for the CDR3: TGTGCCAGCGGCCTAGGGGTGGGTGAAGCTTTCTTT.

The DNA of the CDR3 is TGTGCCAGCAGTTACTCGAACGTCAGGGGATTCAATCAGCCCCAGCATTTT. This translates into CASSYSNVRGFNQPQHF. This sequence joins TRBV6-5 and TRBJ1-5; D possibly corresponds to TRBD1 (6 bases). Germline CDR1 MNHEY, CDR2 SVGAGI. Trimming shortened V by 0 bases and J by 3 bases, and 15 bases separated the two germline ends. The CDR3 spans 17 residues.

This clonotype was seen only a few times. This chain joins TRBV11-2 and TRBJ1-2; D remains ambiguous. Per the germline V gene, CDR1 is SGHAT and CDR2 is FQNNGV. The CDR3 is made up of 12 amino acids. Trimming removed 3 bases at V and 8 bases at J, with 10 bases between. The CDR3 loop reads CASSLGFGGYTF. The CDR3 bases are TGTGCCAGCAGCTTGGGGTTCGGGGGCTACACCTTC.

This clonotype was seen only a few times. The CDR3 sequence: CASSRRQLDPYEQYF. In DNA form, the CDR3 reads TGTGCCAGCAGTCGAAGACAGCTAGACCCCTACGAGCAGTACTTC. The V call is TRBV6-5, the J call TRBJ2-7, with TRBD1 as a possible D gene (5 bases). Trimming removed 5 bases at V and 2 bases at J, with 16 bases between. The germline V gene has CDR1 MNHEY and CDR2 SVGAGI. The CDR3 loop spans 15 amino acids.

Many counts were recorded for this clonotype. V is TRBV7-9 and J is TRBJ1-4; D remains ambiguous. Trimming cost V 1 base and J 0 bases, with 24 bases left between them. CDR1 SEHNR and CDR2 FQNEAQ come from the germline V gene (reference sequence). The CDR3 runs 21 residues. The CDR3 region is CASSLVVPDPLHLATNEKLFF. The CDR3 DNA follows: TGTGCCAGCAGCTTAGTGGTCCCAGATCCTTTACACCTTGCAACTAATGAAAAACTGTTTTTT.

This clonotype was counted at least ten times. The chain has TRBV4-1 and TRBJ2-3; D call uncertain. Germline V gene data show CDR1 as MGHRA and CDR2 as YSYEKL. CDR3 length equals 15 residues. V dropped 1 base and J dropped 6 bases, with 14 bases sitting between them. CDR3 residues: CASSQGSSPTDTQYF. The CDR3, as DNA: TGCGCCAGCAGCCAAGGATCCAGCCCCACCGATACGCAGTATTTT.

This clonotype was counted a few times. The chain links TRBV20-1 to TRBJ1-1; D gene ambiguous. CDR3 length: 11 amino acids. V was clipped by 3 bases and J by 5 bases, with 7 bases between them. Germline loops: CDR1 DFQATT, CDR2 SNEGSKA (reference sequence). CDR3 coding DNA: TGCAGTGCTAGTACGGGAACTGAAGCTTTCTTT. Translating it yields CSASTGTEAFF.